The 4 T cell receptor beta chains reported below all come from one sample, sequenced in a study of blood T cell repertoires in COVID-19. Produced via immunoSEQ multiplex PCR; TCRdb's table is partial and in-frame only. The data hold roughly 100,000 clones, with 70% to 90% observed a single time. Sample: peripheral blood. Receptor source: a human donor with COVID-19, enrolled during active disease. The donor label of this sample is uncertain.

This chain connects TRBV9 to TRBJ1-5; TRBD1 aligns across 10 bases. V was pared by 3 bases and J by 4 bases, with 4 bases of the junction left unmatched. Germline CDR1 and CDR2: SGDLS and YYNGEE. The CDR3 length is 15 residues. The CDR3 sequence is CASSAGTGDNQPQHF. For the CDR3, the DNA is TGTGCCAGCAGCGCCGGGACAGGGGATAATCAGCCCCAGCATTTT.

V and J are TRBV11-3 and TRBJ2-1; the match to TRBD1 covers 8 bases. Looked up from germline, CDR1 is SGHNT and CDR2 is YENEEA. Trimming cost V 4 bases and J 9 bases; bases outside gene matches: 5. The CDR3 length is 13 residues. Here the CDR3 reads CASSSTGASEQFF. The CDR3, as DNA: TGTGCCAGCAGCTCGACAGGGGCGAGTGAGCAGTTCTTC.

The CDR3 nucleotides are TGTGCCAGCAGCTTAGGGTCCTCTGCGGGGCACTATGGCTACACCTTC. Protein sequence: CASSLGSSAGHYGYTF. J is TRBJ1-2 and V is TRBV7-8; a weak D match, TRBD1 (5 bases). The CDR3 spans 16 residues. Trimming removed 1 base at V and 3 bases at J, with 15 bases between. Per germline, CDR1 SGHVS and CDR2 FQNEAQ.

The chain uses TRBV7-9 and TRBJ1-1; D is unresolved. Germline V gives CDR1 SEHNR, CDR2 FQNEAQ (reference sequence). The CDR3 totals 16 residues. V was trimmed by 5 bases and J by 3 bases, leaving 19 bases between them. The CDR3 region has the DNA TGTGCCAGCAGCCCTCCCCCGGGGTTCGGGGACACTGAAGCTTTCTTT. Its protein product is CASSPPPGFGDTEAFF.